Sequencing of this T cell receptor (beta chain) was carried out in a study of blood T cells in healthy people across ages. The CDR3 extends over 14 amino acids. V lost 1 base, J lost 2 bases, and 7 bases lay in between. Sample-barcoded 5' priming and a J-beta primer mix drove a second PCR of about 6 to 12 cycles. TCRdb used MiXCR to reprocess the 5' RACE reads, holding one entry per CDR3 protein. This sample yields around 780,000 distinct CDR3 sequences, of which 25% to 30% are seen a single time; roughly 3.1% belongs to the top ten. These data were also reused for a study on T cells of mothers and their children. That study adds: Thymic selection shapes TCR recombination output in related pairs, and it does so similarly in unrelated pairs. Relative to unrelated pairs, biologically related mother-child dyads exhibited marginally greater, non-significant overlap.

The TCR was taken from a boy aged 5-17 years in good health. V and J are TRBV12-3 or TRBV12-4 and TRBJ2-3; no reliable D call. What was sequenced was blood. CDR3 bases: TGTGCCAGCAGTTTAGTGTCTCTCACAGATACGCAGTATTTT. Its protein is CASSLVSLTDTQYF.